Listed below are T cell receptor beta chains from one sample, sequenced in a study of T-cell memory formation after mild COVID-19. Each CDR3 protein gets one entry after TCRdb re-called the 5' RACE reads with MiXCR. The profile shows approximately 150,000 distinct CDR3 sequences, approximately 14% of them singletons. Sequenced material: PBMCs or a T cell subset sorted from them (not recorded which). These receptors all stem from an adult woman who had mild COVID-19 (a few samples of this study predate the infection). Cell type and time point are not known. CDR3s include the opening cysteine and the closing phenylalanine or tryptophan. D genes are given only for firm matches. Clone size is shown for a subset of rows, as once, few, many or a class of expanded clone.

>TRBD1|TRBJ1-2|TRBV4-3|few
TGCGCCAGCAGCCAAGACGGGACAGGGGGCTATGGCTACACCTTC
CASSQDGTGGYGYTF
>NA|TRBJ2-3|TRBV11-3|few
TGTGCCAGCAGCTTACGGATAACAGATACGCAGTATTTT
CASSLRITDTQYF
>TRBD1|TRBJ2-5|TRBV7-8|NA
TGTGCCAGCAGCTTAGCGCAGGGACAGGGGGAGACCCAGTACTTC
CASSLAQGQGETQYF
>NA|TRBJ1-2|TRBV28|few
TGTGCCAGCACCAATACCCCGGACGGCAACTATGGCTACACCTTC
CASTNTPDGNYGYTF
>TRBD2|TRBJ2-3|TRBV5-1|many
TGCGCCAGCAGCCCTCTGGGGCTAGCGGGGGGTGATACGCAGTATTTT
CASSPLGLAGGDTQYF
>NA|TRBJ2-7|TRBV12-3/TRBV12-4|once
TGTGCCAGCAGTCAAACAAGGTACGAGCAGTACTTC
CASSQTRYEQYF
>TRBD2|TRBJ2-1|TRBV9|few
TGTGCCAGCACACAGAGCGGGGGGGACAATGAGCAGTTCTTC
CASTQSGGDNEQFF
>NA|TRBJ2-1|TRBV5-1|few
TGCGCCAGCAGCTTTGGTGGTCCAAACAATGAGCAGTTCTTC
CASSFGGPNNEQFF
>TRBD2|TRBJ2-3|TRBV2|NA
TGTGCCAGCAGTGGGCTAGCGGGAGGTAGCACAGATACGCAGTATTTT
CASSGLAGGSTDTQYF
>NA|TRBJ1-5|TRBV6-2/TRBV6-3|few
TGTGCCAGCAGTTACTCGAGGCCGTCAGATCAGCCCCAGCATTTT
CASSYSRPSDQPQHF
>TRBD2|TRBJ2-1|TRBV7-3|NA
TGTGCCAGCAGTTCTAGCGGGGGGATTGGCAATGAGCAGTTCTTC
CASSSSGGIGNEQFF
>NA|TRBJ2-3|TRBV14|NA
TGTGCCAGCAGCCAGCTTGCGTTCACAGATACGCAGTATTTT
CASSQLAFTDTQYF
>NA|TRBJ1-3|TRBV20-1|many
TGCAGTGCTATCGCCAGAGGGAACACCATATATTTT
CSAIARGNTIYF
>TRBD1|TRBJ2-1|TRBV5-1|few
TGCGCCAGCAGCTTGGTAGGGACAGACTACAATGAGCAGTTCTTC
CASSLVGTDYNEQFF
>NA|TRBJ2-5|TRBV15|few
TGTGCCACCAGCAGAGACAGGGGCCCGTACCAAGAGACCCAGTACTTC
CATSRDRGPYQETQYF
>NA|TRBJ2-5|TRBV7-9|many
TGTGCCAGCCGCCCTTGGGGGAAAGAGACCCAGTACTTC
CASRPWGKETQYF
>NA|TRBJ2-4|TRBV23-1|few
TGCGCCAGCAGGCCCCTACCGTGGGCCAAAAACATTCAGTACTTC
CASRPLPWAKNIQYF
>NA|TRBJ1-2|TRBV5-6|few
TGTGCCAGCAGCTTAGGTCAGCACTATGGCTACACCTTC
CASSLGQHYGYTF
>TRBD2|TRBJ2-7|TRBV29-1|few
TGCAGCGTTGAATTAGCGGGGAGTACCTACGAGCAGTACTTC
CSVELAGSTYEQYF
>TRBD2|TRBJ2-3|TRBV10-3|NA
TGTGCCATCAGTCTGCTAGCGGGAGGGGAAGATACGCAGTATTTT
CAISLLAGGEDTQYF
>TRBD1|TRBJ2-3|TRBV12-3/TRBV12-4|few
TGTGCCAGCAGGGTTACAGGGGGCGTAGATACGCAGTATTTT
CASRVTGGVDTQYF
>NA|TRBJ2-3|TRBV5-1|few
TGCGCCAGCAGCTTGATGGCAATTACTAGCACAGATACGCAGTATTTT
CASSLMAITSTDTQYF
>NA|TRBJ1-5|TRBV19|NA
TGTGCCAGTAGTCTACAACAGGGAGGACCGCCCCAGCATTTT
CASSLQQGGPPQHF
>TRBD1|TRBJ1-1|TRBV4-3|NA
TGCGCCAGCAGCCAAGATACAGGGGTGAACACTGAAGCTTTCTTT
CASSQDTGVNTEAFF
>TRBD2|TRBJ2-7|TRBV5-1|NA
TGCGCCAGCAGCTTGTCGGCGGGACTAGCGGGTGAAAAGCAGTACTTC
CASSLSAGLAGEKQYF
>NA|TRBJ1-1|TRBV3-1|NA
TGTGCCAGCAGCCAAGATGAGCGGGGGAGATACTGGAACACTGAAGCTTTCTTT
CASSQDERGRYWNTEAFF
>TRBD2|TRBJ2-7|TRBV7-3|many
TGTGCCAGCATCTTAGTAGCGGGAGGGCAGCCCGCCCTCTACGAGCAGTACTTC
CASILVAGGQPALYEQYF
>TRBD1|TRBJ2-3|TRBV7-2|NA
TGTGCCAGCAGCACAACAGGGGCGACAGATACGCAGTATTTT
CASSTTGATDTQYF
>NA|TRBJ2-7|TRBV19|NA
TGTGCCAGTAGTATAGCGGGACGGACATACGAGCAGTACTTC
CASSIAGRTYEQYF
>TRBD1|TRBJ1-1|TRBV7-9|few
TGTGCCAGCAGCCACAGGGGGTCGAACACTGAAGCTTTCTTT
CASSHRGSNTEAFF
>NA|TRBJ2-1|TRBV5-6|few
TGTGCCAGCAGCTTCGGCCCAGGGGATGAGCAGTTCTTC
CASSFGPGDEQFF
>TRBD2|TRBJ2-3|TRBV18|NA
TGTGCCAGCTCACCACAGAGGCTAGCGGGAGCAGATACGCAGTATTTT
CASSPQRLAGADTQYF
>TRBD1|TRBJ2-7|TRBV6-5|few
TGTGCCAGCAGTTATGGACAGGGAGCGGGTACGAGCATGTACTTC
CASSYGQGAGTSMYF
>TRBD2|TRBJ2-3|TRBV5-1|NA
TGCGCCAGCAGCATTAGCGGGGGGGCAGATACGCAGTATTTT
CASSISGGADTQYF
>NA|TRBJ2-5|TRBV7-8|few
TGTGCCAGCAGCTCTTACAGTTCACTGCAAGAGACCCAGTACTTC
CASSSYSSLQETQYF
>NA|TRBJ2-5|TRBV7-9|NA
TGTGCCAGCAAGGGGTCAAAAGAGACCCAGTACTTC
CASKGSKETQYF
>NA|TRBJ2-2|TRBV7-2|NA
TGTGCCAGCAGCGTCGGACGGGCAGGCTCGAACACCGGGGAGCTGTTTTTT
CASSVGRAGSNTGELFF
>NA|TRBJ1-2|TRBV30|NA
TGTGCCTGGAGTGACGGGGGGCGCGGCTATGGCTACACCTTC
CAWSDGGRGYGYTF
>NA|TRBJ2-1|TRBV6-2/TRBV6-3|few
TGTGCCAGCAGTTACTCCCCTTATCTGTTCTTC
CASSYSPYLFF
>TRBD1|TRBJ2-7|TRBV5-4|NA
TGTGCCAGCAGCCTCCGGGACAGGGGTTCCTACGAGCAGTACTTC
CASSLRDRGSYEQYF